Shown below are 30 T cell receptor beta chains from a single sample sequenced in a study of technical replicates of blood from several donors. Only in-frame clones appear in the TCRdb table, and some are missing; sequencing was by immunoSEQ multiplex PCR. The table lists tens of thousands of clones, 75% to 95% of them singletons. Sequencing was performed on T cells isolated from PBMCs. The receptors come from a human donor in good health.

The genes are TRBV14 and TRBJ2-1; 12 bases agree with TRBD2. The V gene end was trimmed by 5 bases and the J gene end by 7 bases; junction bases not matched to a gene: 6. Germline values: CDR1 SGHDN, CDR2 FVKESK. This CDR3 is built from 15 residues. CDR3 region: CASSNRLAGANEQFF. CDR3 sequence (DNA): TGTGCCAGCAGCAATCGACTAGCGGGGGCTAATGAGCAGTTCTTC.

The CDR3 here is CASSSGVDRGDYEQYF. In DNA form, the CDR3 reads TGCGCCAGCAGCTCAGGGGTAGACAGGGGGGATTACGAGCAGTACTTC. This rearrangement joins TRBV4-1 to TRBJ2-7; TRBD1 matches 9 bases. Trimming took 5 bases from V and 4 from J; bases not matched to a gene: 12. The CDR3 covers 16 residues. Germline CDR1 and CDR2: MGHRA and YSYEKL.

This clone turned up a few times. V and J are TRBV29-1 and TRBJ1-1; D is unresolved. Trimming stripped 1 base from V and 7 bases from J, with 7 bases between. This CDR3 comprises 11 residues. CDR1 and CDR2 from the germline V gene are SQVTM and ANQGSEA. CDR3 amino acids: CSVEVKREAFF. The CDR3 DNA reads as TGCAGCGTTGAAGTAAAGCGTGAAGCTTTCTTT. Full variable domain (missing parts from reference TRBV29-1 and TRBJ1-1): SAVISQKPSRDICQRGTSLTIQCQVDSQVTMMFWYRQQPGQSLTLIATANQGSEATYESGFVIDKFPISRPNLTFSTLTVSNMSPEDSSIYLCSVEVKREAFFGQGTRLTVV.

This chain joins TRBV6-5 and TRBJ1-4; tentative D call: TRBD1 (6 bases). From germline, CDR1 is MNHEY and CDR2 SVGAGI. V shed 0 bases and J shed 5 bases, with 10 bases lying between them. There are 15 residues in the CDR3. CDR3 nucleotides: TGTGCCAGCAGTTACTCTGGAACAGGGAATGAAAAACTGTTTTTT. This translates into CASSYSGTGNEKLFF.

The CDR3 nucleotides read TGTGCCAGCAGCTCGATAGCGGTATCCTACAATGAGCAGTTCTTC. This translates into CASSSIAVSYNEQFF. The V call is TRBV5-4, the J call TRBJ2-1; the D gene is possibly TRBD2 (6 bases). The CDR3 loop spans 15 amino acids. Trimming removed 3 bases at V and 1 base at J, with 11 bases between. CDR1 is SGHNT, CDR2 YYREEE, per germline (reference sequence).

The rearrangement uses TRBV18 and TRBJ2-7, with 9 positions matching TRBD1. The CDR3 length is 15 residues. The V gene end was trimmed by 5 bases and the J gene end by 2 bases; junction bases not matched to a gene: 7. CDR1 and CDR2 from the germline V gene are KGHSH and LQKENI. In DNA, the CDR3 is TGTGCCAGCTCAAATTACAGGGGGCTAACCTACGAGCAGTACTTC. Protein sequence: CASSNYRGLTYEQYF. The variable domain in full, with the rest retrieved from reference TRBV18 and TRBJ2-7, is NAGVMQNPRHLVRRRGQEARLRCSPMKGHSHVYWYRQLPEEGLKFMVYLQKENIIDESGMPKERFSAEFPKEGPSILRIQQVVRGDSAAYFCASSNYRGLTYEQYFGPGTRLTVT.

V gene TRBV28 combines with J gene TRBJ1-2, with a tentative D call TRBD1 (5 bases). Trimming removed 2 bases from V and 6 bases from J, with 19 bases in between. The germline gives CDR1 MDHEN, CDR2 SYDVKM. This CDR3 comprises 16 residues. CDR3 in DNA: TGTGCCAGCAGTTTAGTGTGGGGAGGAAAGGGACATGGCTACACCTTC. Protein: CASSLVWGGKGHGYTF.

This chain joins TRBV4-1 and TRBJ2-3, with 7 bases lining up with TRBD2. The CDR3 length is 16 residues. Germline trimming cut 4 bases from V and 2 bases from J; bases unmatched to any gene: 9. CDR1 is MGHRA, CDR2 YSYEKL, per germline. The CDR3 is CASSPATSFSTDTQYF. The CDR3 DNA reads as TGCGCCAGCAGCCCCGCGACTAGCTTCTCCACAGATACGCAGTATTTT.

CDR3 protein: CASRGGRSSYEQYF. CDR3 nucleotide sequence: TGTGCCAGCAGGGGGGGGAGGAGCTCCTACGAGCAGTACTTC. V is TRBV5-4 and J is TRBJ2-7; 7 bases match TRBD2. The CDR3 covers 14 residues. Per germline, CDR1 SGHNT and CDR2 YYREEE (reference sequence). Unmatched junction bases numbered 5, after V lost 5 bases and J lost 0 bases.

Here the CDR3 DNA reads TGTGCCAGCAGCTTAAGGGAATTTTTTTCCGGCGGGAACCAAGAGACCCAGTACTTC. Its protein product is CASSLREFFSGGNQETQYF. V usage is TRBV11-2 and J usage is TRBJ2-5; tentatively, D is TRBD2 (6 bases). The CDR3 runs 19 residues. V was shortened by 2 bases and J by 0 bases, with 22 bases between the two germline ends. CDR1 is SGHAT and CDR2 is FQNNGV in the germline V gene.

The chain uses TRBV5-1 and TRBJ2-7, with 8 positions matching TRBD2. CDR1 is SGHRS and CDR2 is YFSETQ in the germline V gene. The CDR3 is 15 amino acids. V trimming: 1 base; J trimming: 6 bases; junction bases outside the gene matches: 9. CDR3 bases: TGCGCCAGCAGCTTGATCCCGGGAGGGCAAGCCGAGCAGTACTTC. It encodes CASSLIPGGQAEQYF.

Here the CDR3 reads CATSSVTSEYEQYF. CDR3 nucleotide sequence: TGTGCCACCAGCAGCGTGACTAGCGAGTACGAGCAGTACTTC. V and J are TRBV15 and TRBJ2-7, with 8 bases matching TRBD2. J gave up 4 bases and V 3 bases, and 5 bases lay outside the gene matches. Per the germline V gene, CDR1 is LNHNV and CDR2 is YYDKDF (reference sequence). The CDR3 contains 14 residues.

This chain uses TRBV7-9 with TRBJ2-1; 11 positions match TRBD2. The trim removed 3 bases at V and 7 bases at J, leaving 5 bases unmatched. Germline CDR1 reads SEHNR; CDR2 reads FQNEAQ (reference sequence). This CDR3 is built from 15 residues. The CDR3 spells CASSLGTSGLNEQFF. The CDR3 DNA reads TGTGCCAGCAGCTTGGGGACTAGCGGATTAAATGAGCAGTTCTTC.

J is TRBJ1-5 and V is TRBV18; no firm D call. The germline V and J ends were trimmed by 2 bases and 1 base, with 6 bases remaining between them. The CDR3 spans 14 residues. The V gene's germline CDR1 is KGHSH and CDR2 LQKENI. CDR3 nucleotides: TGTGCCAGCTCACCAGAGTCGAGCAATCAGCCCCAGCATTTT. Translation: CASSPESSNQPQHF.

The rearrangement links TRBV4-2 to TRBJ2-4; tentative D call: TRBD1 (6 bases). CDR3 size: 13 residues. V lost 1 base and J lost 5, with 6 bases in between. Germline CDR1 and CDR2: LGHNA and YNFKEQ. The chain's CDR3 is CASSQGQENIQYF. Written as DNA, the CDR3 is TGTGCCAGCAGCCAAGGACAGGAAAACATTCAGTACTTC.

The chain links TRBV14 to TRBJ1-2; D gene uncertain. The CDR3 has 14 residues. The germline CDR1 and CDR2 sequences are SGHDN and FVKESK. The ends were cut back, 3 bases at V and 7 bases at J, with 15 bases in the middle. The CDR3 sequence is CASSQSPSRGGYTF. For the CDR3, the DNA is TGTGCCAGCAGCCAGTCGCCCTCCCGAGGTGGCTACACCTTC.

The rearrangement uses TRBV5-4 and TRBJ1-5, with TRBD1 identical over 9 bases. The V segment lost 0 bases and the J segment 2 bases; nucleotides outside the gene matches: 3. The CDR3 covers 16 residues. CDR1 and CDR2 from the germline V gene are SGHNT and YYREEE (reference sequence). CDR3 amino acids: CASSLDRGLGNQPQHF. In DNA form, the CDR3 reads TGTGCCAGCAGCTTGGACAGGGGGCTTGGCAATCAGCCCCAGCATTTT.

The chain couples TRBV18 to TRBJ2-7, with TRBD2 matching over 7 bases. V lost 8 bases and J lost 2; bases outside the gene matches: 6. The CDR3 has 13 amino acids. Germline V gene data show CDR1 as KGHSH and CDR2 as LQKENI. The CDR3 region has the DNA TGTGCCAGCCGCCTCGGGGGGACCTACGAGCAGTACTTC. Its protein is CASRLGGTYEQYF.

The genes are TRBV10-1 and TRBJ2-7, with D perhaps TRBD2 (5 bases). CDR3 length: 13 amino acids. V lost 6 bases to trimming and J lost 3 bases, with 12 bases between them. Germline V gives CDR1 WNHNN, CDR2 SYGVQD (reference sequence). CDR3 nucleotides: TGCGCCAGCAGCCTAGCAGAAGGCTACGAGCAGTACTTC. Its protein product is CASSLAEGYEQYF.

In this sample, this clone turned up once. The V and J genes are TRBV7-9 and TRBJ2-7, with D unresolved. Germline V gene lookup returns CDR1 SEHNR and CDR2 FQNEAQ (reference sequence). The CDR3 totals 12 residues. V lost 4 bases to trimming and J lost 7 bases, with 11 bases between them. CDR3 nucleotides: TGTGCCAGCAGCTCCACGCTCGAGGAGCAGTACTTC. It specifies CASSSTLEEQYF.

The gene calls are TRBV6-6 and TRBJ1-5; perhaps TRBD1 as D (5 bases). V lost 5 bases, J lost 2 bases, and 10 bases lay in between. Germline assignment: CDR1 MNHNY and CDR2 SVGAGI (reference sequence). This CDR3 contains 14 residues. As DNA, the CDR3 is TGTGCCAGCAGTGGGGGGTTGGGCAATCAGCCCCAGCATTTT. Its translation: CASSGGLGNQPQHF.

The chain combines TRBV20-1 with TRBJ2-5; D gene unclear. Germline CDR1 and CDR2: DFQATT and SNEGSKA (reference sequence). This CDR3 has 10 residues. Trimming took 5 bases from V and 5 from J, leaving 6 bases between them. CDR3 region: CSAYQETQYF. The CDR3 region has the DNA TGCAGTGCTTATCAGGAGACCCAGTACTTC.

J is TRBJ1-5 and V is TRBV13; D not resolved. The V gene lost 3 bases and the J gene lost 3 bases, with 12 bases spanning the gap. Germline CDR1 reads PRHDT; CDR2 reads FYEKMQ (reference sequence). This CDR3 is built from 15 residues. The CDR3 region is CASSLDWRINQPQHF. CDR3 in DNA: TGTGCCAGCAGCTTGGATTGGAGAATCAATCAGCCCCAGCATTTT.

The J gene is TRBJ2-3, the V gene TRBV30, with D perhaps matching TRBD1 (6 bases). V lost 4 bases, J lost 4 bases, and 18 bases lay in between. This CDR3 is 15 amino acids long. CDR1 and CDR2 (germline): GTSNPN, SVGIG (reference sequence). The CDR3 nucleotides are TGTGCCTGGAAGAACAGGGAAATCTGGGCAGATACGCAGTATTTT. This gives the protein CAWKNREIWADTQYF.

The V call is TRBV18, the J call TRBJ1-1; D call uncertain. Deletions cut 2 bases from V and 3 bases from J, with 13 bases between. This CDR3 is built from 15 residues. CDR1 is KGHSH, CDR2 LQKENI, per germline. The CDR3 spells CASSPSGGGDTEAFF. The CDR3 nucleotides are TGTGCCAGCTCACCAAGTGGAGGAGGCGACACTGAAGCTTTCTTT.

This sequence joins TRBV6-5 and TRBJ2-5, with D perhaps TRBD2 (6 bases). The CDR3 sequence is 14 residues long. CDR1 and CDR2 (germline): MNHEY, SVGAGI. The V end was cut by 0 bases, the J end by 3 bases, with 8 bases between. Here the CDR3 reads CASSYSTREETQYF. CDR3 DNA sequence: TGTGCCAGCAGTTACTCGACTAGGGAAGAGACCCAGTACTTC.

CDR3 in DNA: TGCGCCAGCAGCCCACAAGGGGACAGCTTAAATCAGCCCCAGCATTTT. Translation: CASSPQGDSLNQPQHF. The chain is built from TRBV4-1 and TRBJ1-5; 7 nucleotides agree with TRBD1. Losses at the gene ends were 4 bases for V and 4 bases for J; bases not matched to a gene: 10. From germline, CDR1 is MGHRA and CDR2 YSYEKL. The CDR3 has 16 residues.

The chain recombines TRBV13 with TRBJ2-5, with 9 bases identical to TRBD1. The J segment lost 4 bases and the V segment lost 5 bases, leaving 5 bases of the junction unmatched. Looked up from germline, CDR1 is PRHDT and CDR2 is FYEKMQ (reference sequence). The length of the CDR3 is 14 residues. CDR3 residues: CASSATDRGETQYF. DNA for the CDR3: TGTGCCAGCAGCGCGACGGACAGGGGAGAGACCCAGTACTTC.

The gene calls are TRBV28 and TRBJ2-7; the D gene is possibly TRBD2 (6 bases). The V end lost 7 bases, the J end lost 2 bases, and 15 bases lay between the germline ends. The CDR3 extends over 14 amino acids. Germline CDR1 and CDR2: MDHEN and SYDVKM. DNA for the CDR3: TGTGCCAGCACTACCGAGGGACTTACCTACGAGCAGTACTTC. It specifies CASTTEGLTYEQYF.

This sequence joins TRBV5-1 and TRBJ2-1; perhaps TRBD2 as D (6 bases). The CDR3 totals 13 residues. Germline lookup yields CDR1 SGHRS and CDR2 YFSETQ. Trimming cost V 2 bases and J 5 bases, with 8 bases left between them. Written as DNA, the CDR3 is TGCGCCAGCAGCTTAGGCGGGGACAATGAGCAGTTCTTC. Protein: CASSLGGDNEQFF.